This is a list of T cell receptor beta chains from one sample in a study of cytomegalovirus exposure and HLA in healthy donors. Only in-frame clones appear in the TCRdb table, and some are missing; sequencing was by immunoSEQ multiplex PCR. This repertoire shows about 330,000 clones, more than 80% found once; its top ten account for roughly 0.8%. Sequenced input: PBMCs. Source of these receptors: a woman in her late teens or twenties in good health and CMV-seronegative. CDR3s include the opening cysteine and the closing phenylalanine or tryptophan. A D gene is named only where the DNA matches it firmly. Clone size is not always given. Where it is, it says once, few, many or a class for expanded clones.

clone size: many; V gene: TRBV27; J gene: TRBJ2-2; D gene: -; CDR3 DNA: TGTGCCAGCAGTTTATCGTGGGCGGGCGGGGAGCTGTTTTTT; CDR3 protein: CASSLSWAGGELFF
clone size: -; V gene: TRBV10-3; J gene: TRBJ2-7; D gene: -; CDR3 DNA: TGTGCCACCGGGACACTAAGCTCCTACGAGCAGTACTTC; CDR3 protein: CATGTLSSYEQYF
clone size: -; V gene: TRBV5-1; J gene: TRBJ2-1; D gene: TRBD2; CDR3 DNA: TGCGCCAGCAGCCCTGGGACTAGCGGGAGCCTTGGCAGTGAGCAGTTCTTC; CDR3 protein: CASSPGTSGSLGSEQFF
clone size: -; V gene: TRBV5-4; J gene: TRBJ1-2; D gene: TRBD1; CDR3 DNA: TGTGCCAGCAGCTTGGGACAGGGGGCGCAGACCTATGGCTACACCTTC; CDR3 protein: CASSLGQGAQTYGYTF
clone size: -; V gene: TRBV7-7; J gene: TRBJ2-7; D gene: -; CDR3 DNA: TGTGCCAGCAGCTTTGGGACAACCTACGAGCAGTACTTC; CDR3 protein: CASSFGTTYEQYF
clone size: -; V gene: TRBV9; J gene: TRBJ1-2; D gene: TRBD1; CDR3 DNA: TGTGCCAGCAGCGCTAACGTTCCTGACAGGGAGTTCAACTATGGCTACACCTTC; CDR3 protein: CASSANVPDREFNYGYTF
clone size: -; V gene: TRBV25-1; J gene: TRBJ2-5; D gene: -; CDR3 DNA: TGTGCCAGCAGTGAAGCACGGGGACTGCAAGAGACCCAGTACTTC; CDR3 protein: CASSEARGLQETQYF
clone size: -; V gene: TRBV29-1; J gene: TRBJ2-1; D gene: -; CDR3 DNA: TGCAGCGTGGGGACAAAACCCTACAATGAGCAGTTCTTC; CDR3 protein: CSVGTKPYNEQFF
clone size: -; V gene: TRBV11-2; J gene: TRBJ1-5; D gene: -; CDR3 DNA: TGTGCCAGCAGCTTATCGGTTGCGGGAGACCAGCCCCAGCATTTT; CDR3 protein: CASSLSVAGDQPQHF
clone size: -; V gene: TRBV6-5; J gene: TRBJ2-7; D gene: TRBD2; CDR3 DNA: TGTGCCAGCAGTTACTCGGCTAGCGGGAGCTTCGAGCAGTACTTC; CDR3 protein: CASSYSASGSFEQYF
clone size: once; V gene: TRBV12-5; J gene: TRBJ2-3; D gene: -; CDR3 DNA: TGTGCTAGTGTCGGAGAGACGGGAGTCCTCCGGGGCACAGATACGCAGTATTTT; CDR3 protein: CASVGETGVLRGTDTQYF
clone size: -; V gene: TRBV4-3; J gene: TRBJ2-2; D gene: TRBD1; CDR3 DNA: TGCGCCAGCAGCCACCGACAGGGGGACGGGGAGCTGTTTTTT; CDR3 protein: CASSHRQGDGELFF